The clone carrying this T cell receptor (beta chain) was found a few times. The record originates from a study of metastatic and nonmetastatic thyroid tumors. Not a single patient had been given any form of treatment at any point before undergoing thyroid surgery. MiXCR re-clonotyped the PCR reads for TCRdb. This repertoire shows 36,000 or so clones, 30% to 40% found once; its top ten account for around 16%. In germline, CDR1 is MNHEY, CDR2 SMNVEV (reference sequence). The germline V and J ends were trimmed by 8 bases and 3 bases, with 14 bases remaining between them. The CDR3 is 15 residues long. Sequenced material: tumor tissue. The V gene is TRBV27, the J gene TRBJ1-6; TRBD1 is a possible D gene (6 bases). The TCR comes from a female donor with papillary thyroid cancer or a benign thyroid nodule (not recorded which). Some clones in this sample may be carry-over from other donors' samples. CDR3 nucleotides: TGTGCCAGCGGAGATGGACAGCTCTATAATTCACCCCTCCACTTT. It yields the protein CASGDGQLYNSPLHF.